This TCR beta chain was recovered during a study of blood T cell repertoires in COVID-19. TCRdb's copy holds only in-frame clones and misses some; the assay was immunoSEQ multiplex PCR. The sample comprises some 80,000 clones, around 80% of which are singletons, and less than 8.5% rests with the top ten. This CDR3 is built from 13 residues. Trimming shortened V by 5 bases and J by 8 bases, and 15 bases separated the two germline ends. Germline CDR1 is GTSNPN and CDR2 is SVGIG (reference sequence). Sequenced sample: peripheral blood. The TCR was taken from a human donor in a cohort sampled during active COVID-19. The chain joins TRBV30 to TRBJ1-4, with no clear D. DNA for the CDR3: TGTGCCTGGTCAGCGGGCGCGGAGGAAAAACTGTTTTTT. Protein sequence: CAWSAGAEEKLFF.